Listed below are T cell receptor beta chains from one sample, sequenced in a study of blood T cell repertoires in COVID-19. This table comes from immunoSEQ multiplex PCR, and its TCRdb copy is limited to in-frame clones, with some not included. This sample has approximately 350,000 clones, with around 92% found just once. Sequencing was done on a sample of peripheral blood. The receptors were gathered from a man aged 35-49 years with acute or convalescent COVID-19. Both conserved end residues are part of each CDR3. A D gene is named only where the DNA matches it firmly.

J | V | D | CDR3 | DNA
TRBJ2-3 | TRBV7-2 | . | CASSLSRGPTDTQYF | TGTGCCAGCAGCTTAAGTAGGGGCCCGACAGATACGCAGTATTTT
TRBJ1-5 | TRBV6-5 | . | CASSFHRQGVPQHF | TGTGCCAGCAGTTTCCACAGGCAGGGTGTGCCCCAGCATTTT
TRBJ1-5 | TRBV6-2/TRBV6-3 | . | CASSRRGGYNQPQHF | TGTGCCAGCAGCCGCCGGGGGGGCTACAATCAGCCCCAGCATTTT
TRBJ2-7 | TRBV5-1 | TRBD2 | CASSPRRGLAGGRSSYEQYF | TGCGCCAGCAGCCCCCGACGGGGACTAGCGGGGGGCAGGAGCTCCTACGAGCAGTACTTC
TRBJ1-4 | TRBV28 | TRBD1 | CASSLPDRGQYEKLFF | TGTGCCAGCAGTTTGCCAGACAGGGGGCAGTATGAAAAACTGTTTTTT
TRBJ1-1 | TRBV30 | . | CAWSLRGNTEAFF | TGTGCCTGGAGCCTACGGGGAAACACTGAAGCTTTCTTT
TRBJ1-1 | TRBV7-9 | . | CASSLTTEAFF | TGTGCCAGCAGCTTAACTACTGAAGCTTTCTTT
TRBJ1-1 | TRBV2 | . | CASSRDMNTEAFF | TGTGCCAGCAGCCGGGACATGAACACTGAAGCTTTCTTT
TRBJ1-2 | TRBV30 | . | CAWSVQSNYGYTF | TGTGCCTGGAGTGTACAGTCTAACTATGGCTACACCTTC
TRBJ1-4 | TRBV2 | . | CASNSPTTNEKLFF | TGTGCCAGCAACAGCCCGACAACTAATGAAAAACTGTTTTTT
TRBJ2-3 | TRBV7-9 | . | CASSLAFGASADTQYF | TGTGCCAGCAGCTTAGCTTTTGGGGCTAGCGCAGATACGCAGTATTTT
TRBJ1-2 | TRBV11-2 | . | CASSLVPKQGPNTF | TGTGCCAGCAGCTTAGTGCCGAAGCAGGGGCCCAACACCTTC
TRBJ1-2 | TRBV7-6 | . | CASSLGTSGLRGYTF | TGTGCCAGCAGCTTAGGGACATCCGGGCTTAGAGGCTACACCTTC
TRBJ1-2 | TRBV24-1 | TRBD1 | CATSDRGLGGYTF | TGTGCCACCAGTGACAGGGGGCTTGGTGGCTACACCTTC